This TCR beta chain is drawn from a study of Tregs in tolerant kidney transplant recipients. Study as a whole: Sorting of CD4+CD25+CD127- cells followed 3-day belatacept mixed lymphocyte reactions, sometimes with roughly 5-day graft donor restimulation. Recipient cells were told from donor cells by antibody staining. Study results and limitations: Tregs expanded with activated donor B cells seemed most donor-specific. Biological reproducibility was not directly addressed, but technical replication error appeared minimal.

This CDR3 region has 15 residues. Germline V lookup: CDR1 SGHRS, CDR2 YFSETQ. Trimming took 0 bases from V and 2 from J; bases not matched to a gene: 5. The assay was immunoSEQ multiplex PCR, and TCRdb's table has in-frame clones only and misses some. This sample has approximately 44,000 clones; around 95% occur once, and the top ten carry roughly 0.34%. Of note for this clone: What it binds is not known.

The genes are TRBV5-1 and TRBJ2-7; 7 bases fit TRBD2. The clonotype comes from a human donor in good health. The sequenced sample consisted of Tregs from blood cultured with allogeneic cells. CDR3 DNA: TGCGCCAGCAGCTTGGTGGCTAGCGGTACCTACGAGCAGTACTTC. Its translation is CASSLVASGTYEQYF.